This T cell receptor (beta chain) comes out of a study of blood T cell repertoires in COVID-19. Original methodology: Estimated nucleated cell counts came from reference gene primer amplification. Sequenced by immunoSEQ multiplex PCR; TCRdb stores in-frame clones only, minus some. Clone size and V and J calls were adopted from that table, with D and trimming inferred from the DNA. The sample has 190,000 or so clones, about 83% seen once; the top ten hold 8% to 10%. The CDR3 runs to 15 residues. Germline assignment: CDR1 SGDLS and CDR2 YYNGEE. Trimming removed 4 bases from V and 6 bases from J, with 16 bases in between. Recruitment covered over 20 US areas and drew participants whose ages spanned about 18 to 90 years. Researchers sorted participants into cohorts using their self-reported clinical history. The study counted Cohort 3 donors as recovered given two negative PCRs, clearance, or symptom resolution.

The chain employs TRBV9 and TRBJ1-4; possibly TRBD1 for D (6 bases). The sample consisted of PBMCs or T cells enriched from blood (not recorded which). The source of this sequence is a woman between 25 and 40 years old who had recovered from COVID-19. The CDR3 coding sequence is TGTGCCAGCAGCTCATCGACAGGCTGGGATGAAAAACTGTTTTTT. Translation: CASSSSTGWDEKLFF.